This TCR beta chain was identified during a study of human T cells and chemical hapten exposure. Individual cDNA molecules had unique molecular identifiers attached to them by the library. Using its own MiXCR run on the RACE reads, TCRdb lists one record per CDR3 protein. The table records roughly 380,000 distinct CDR3 sequences, roughly 5% of them present only once. The time point was: pre-sensitization, week 0. The treatment is: therapeutic diphenylcyclopropenone sensitization with weekly scalp DPC. The length of the CDR3 is 14 residues. Between the trimmed V and J ends, which lost 6 bases and 5 bases, there was a span of 17 bases. The germline CDR1 and CDR2 sequences are SNHLY and FYNNEI. This clonotype was picked up a small number of times.

The chain is built from TRBV2 and TRBJ2-7; D perhaps matches TRBD2 (7 bases). Material: whole blood, obtained in connection with sensitization to the hapten diphenylcyclopropenone (DPC). The TCR originated in a woman between 45 and 60 years old with alopecia areata. Some clones in this sample may be carry-over from other donors' samples. The CDR3 region has the DNA TGTGCCAGCAGCCGGGGGGCGAGCGTAGACGAGCAGTACTTC. This gives the protein CASSRGASVDEQYF.